This T cell receptor beta chain was obtained from a study of long-term antiretroviral therapy in people with HIV. Study-wide findings and caveats: When set beside controls, HIV repertoires had CDR3 length ranges that were narrower. For ART adherence, viral resistance and therapy changes, no data were available. Upon ART, diversity increased but remained lower than transplant donor controls.

No donor had fewer than one pre-ART PBMC sample or fewer than two post-ART PBMC samples. About this clone itself: Its matching antigen is unknown.

The assay used was immunoSEQ (version v3.0), run at survey level. Clones were sequenced by immunoSEQ multiplex PCR, and TCRdb holds only the in-frame ones, with some missing. The sample gives under 20,000 clones, under 85% of which show up once; roughly 15% is in the top ten. The material was unsorted PBMCs, obtained approximately 2.1 years before starting antiretroviral therapy. This TCR was recovered from a man aged 25 to 40 with HIV.

The CDR3 DNA is TGTGCCAGCAGCAGTGCGGGGGTTTCCTTAGGAACCGGGGAGCTGTTTTTT. Its protein product is CASSSAGVSLGTGELFF. The chain uses TRBV5-4 and TRBJ2-2; 7 nucleotides line up with TRBD2. Germline V gives CDR1 SGHNT, CDR2 YYREEE (reference sequence). The CDR3 sequence is 17 residues long. The J segment lost 5 bases and the V segment lost 4 bases, leaving 14 bases of the junction unmatched.